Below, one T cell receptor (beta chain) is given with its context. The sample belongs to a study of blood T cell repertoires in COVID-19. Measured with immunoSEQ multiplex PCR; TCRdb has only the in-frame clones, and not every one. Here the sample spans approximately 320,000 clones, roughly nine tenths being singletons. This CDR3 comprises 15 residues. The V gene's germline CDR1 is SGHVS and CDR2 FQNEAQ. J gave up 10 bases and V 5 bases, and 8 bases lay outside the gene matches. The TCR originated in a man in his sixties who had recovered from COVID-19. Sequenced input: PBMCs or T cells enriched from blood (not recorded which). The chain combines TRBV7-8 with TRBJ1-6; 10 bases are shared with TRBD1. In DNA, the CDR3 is TGTGCCAGCAGCGCAACCGGGACAGGGGAGTCACCCCTCCACTTT. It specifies CASSATGTGESPLHF.